The TCR beta chain described here comes from a study of somatic mutations in cytotoxic T cells in rheumatoid arthritis. Study-wide background: The researchers flow-sorted some T-cell populations stained with V beta antibodies and got nearly 100% purity, and these included V beta1+ cells sequenced for TCRB.

Both CD4+ and CD8+ cells were separated through positive magnetic bead selection, and their purity was verified using flow cytometry. Study results and limitations: Each of about an eighth of the roughly 60 patients had a largest CD8+ clone that made up more than 20% of CD8+ cells. Age-matched healthy controls and rheumatoid arthritis patients had CD8+ T-cell clonality that did not differ significantly.

Unmatched junction bases numbered 4, after V lost 1 base and J lost 0 bases. Germline CDR1 SGHAT, CDR2 FQNNGV. CDR3 length equals 16 residues. The table lists this clone with a few counts. As yet, its antigen is unknown. Repertoires were generated with immunoSEQ multiplex PCR, while TCRdb's copy carries only in-frame clones and drops some. This sample yields about 36,000 clones, of which approximately 80% are seen a single time; roughly 3.2% belongs to the top ten. The chain links TRBV11-2 to TRBJ2-7; 9 nucleotides line up with TRBD1. This clonotype originated in a man in his forties or fifties in good health. The sample consisted of CD8+ T cells sorted from blood. This CDR3 is CASSLGGQGFSYEQYF. CDR3 coding DNA: TGTGCCAGCAGCTTAGGGGGACAGGGTTTCTCCTACGAGCAGTACTTC. The variable domain in full, completed from reference TRBV11-2 and TRBJ2-7, reads EAGVAQSPRYKIIEKRQSVAFWCNPISGHATLYWYQQILGQGPKLLIQFQNNGVVDDSQLPKDRFSAERLKGVDSTLKIQPAKLEDSAVYLCASSLGGQGFSYEQYFGPGTRLTVT.